Here is one T cell receptor (beta chain) with its context. Its antigen is unknown. The sample comes from a study of OX40 agonist ivuxolimab in advanced cancers. Study-level information: Patients were infused with ivuxolimab every 2 weeks at 0.01 to 10 mg/kg. General observations from the study: Clonal expansion in partial responders at 0.1-3.0 mg/kg ranked among the lowest.

The method was immunoSEQ multiplex PCR; TCRdb's version includes in-frame clones alone and lacks a portion of them. The sample carries 65,000 to 75,000 clones, roughly 90% recorded once. This CDR3 has 15 amino acids. Germline CDR1 is SGHRS and CDR2 is YFSETQ. Trimming pared 0 bases from V and 3 bases from J, leaving 11 bases between. This specimen consisted of CD4+ or CD8+ T cells sorted from blood, obtained in a trial of the OX40 agonist ivuxolimab. The clonotype comes from an adult with an advanced solid tumor such as melanoma, head and neck, liver or kidney cancer. The chain recombines TRBV5-1 with TRBJ2-3; maybe TRBD1 (5 bases). CDR3 DNA sequence: TGCGCCAGCAGCTTGGGGAGTACAGGTACAGATACGCAGTATTTT. Amino acids: CASSLGSTGTDTQYF.